These T cell receptor beta chains were read from a single sample in a study of shared clonotypes between healthy human individuals. The assay was immunoSEQ multiplex PCR, and TCRdb's table has in-frame clones only and misses some. Of about 690,000 clones detected, roughly 87% appear once; the ten largest clones hold 34%. The source material was memory CD8+ T cells from PBMCs. The receptors originated from a man between 18 and 35 years old in good health. Some clones in this sample may be carry-over from other donors' samples. CDR3s include the opening cysteine and the closing phenylalanine or tryptophan. The D gene is left open where the match is weak. The listing skips clone size in some rows; elsewhere it reads once, few, many or a size class.

clone size: -
J gene: TRBJ2-7
D gene: TRBD2
V gene: TRBV27
CDR3 DNA: TGTGCCAGCAGGATCCGGGGGGGTGGCTCGGACCAAAGCTACGAGCAGTACTTC
CDR3 protein: CASRIRGGGSDQSYEQYF

clone size: once
J gene: TRBJ1-1
D gene: -
V gene: TRBV5-1
CDR3 DNA: TGCGCCAGCAGCTCATGGCTCAGGGGAGTAGGGACTGAAGCTTTCTTT
CDR3 protein: CASSSWLRGVGTEAFF

clone size: -
J gene: TRBJ1-1
D gene: -
V gene: TRBV7-3
CDR3 DNA: TGTGCCAGCAGCTTAATCGGAATTGAGAACACTGAAGCTTTCTTT
CDR3 protein: CASSLIGIENTEAFF

clone size: -
J gene: TRBJ2-7
D gene: TRBD2
V gene: TRBV30
CDR3 DNA: TGTGCCTGGAGTCCAGCGGGACTCTACGAGCAGTACTTC
CDR3 protein: CAWSPAGLYEQYF

clone size: -
J gene: TRBJ2-5
D gene: TRBD2
V gene: TRBV19
CDR3 DNA: TGTGCCAGTAGTGAGCTAGCGGCCCAAGAGACCCAGTACTTC
CDR3 protein: CASSELAAQETQYF

clone size: -
J gene: TRBJ1-2
D gene: -
V gene: TRBV5-5
CDR3 DNA: TGTGCCAGCAGCTTGTGGGACTCCGTCTTTGGCTACACCTTC
CDR3 protein: CASSLWDSVFGYTF

clone size: -
J gene: TRBJ2-6
D gene: -
V gene: TRBV5-1
CDR3 DNA: TGCGCCAGCAGCGTATCAGGGAGCTCTGGGGCCAACGTCCTGACTTTC
CDR3 protein: CASSVSGSSGANVLTF

clone size: -
J gene: TRBJ1-1
D gene: TRBD1
V gene: TRBV7-8
CDR3 DNA: TGTGCCAGCAGCTTATATCGGCAGGGGGACACTGAAGCTTTCTTT
CDR3 protein: CASSLYRQGDTEAFF

clone size: -
J gene: TRBJ2-5
D gene: -
V gene: TRBV4-3
CDR3 DNA: TGCGCCAGCAGCCAAGATCGTTTGGGGACCCAGTACTTC
CDR3 protein: CASSQDRLGTQYF

clone size: -
J gene: TRBJ2-7
D gene: -
V gene: TRBV27
CDR3 DNA: TGTGCCAGCAGTTTGGGGCAGGGGTTCAACGAGCAGTACTTC
CDR3 protein: CASSLGQGFNEQYF

clone size: -
J gene: TRBJ1-2
D gene: TRBD1
V gene: TRBV5-3
CDR3 DNA: TGTGCCAGAAGCAGCACCAGGGGGGGCTATGGCTACACCTTC
CDR3 protein: CARSSTRGGYGYTF

clone size: -
J gene: TRBJ1-2
D gene: TRBD1
V gene: TRBV13
CDR3 DNA: TGTGCCAGCAGCTTAGGCCGACAGGGGGTAAACTATGGCTACACCTTC
CDR3 protein: CASSLGRQGVNYGYTF

clone size: -
J gene: TRBJ2-1
D gene: -
V gene: TRBV4-3
CDR3 DNA: TGCGCCAGCAGCCAAGATAACAGACCGACCTCCTACAATGAGCAGTTCTTC
CDR3 protein: CASSQDNRPTSYNEQFF

clone size: -
J gene: TRBJ2-7
D gene: TRBD2
V gene: TRBV4-1
CDR3 DNA: TGCGCCAGCAGCCAATCGGGACTAGCGGGAGTCGAGCAGTACTTC
CDR3 protein: CASSQSGLAGVEQYF

clone size: -
J gene: TRBJ2-7
D gene: TRBD1
V gene: TRBV6-1
CDR3 DNA: TGTGCCAGCAGTCTAGTTGCACAGGGGGCCTACGAGCAGTACTTC
CDR3 protein: CASSLVAQGAYEQYF

clone size: -
J gene: TRBJ1-2
D gene: TRBD1
V gene: TRBV28
CDR3 DNA: TGTGCCAGCAGTTTGGTTCCGGACAGGGGATCCTATGGCTACACCTTC
CDR3 protein: CASSLVPDRGSYGYTF

clone size: -
J gene: TRBJ2-3
D gene: -
V gene: TRBV6-6
CDR3 DNA: TGTGCCAGCAGTTCCGCAAGGCCCAACACAGATACGCAGTATTTT
CDR3 protein: CASSSARPNTDTQYF

clone size: -
J gene: TRBJ2-1
D gene: TRBD2
V gene: TRBV30
CDR3 DNA: TGTGCCTGGAGCCTTGGGACTAGCGGGCAAGGGCAGTTCTTC
CDR3 protein: CAWSLGTSGQGQFF

clone size: -
J gene: TRBJ1-5
D gene: TRBD1
V gene: TRBV2
CDR3 DNA: TGTGCCAGCAGTTTAAACAGGGGTCTTCAGCCCCAGCATTTT
CDR3 protein: CASSLNRGLQPQHF

clone size: -
J gene: TRBJ2-1
D gene: -
V gene: TRBV27
CDR3 DNA: TGTGCCAGCAGTCTCAAAGGGGACTTGTACAATGAGCAGTTCTTC
CDR3 protein: CASSLKGDLYNEQFF

clone size: -
J gene: TRBJ1-3
D gene: -
V gene: TRBV7-6
CDR3 DNA: TGTGCCAGCAGCTTAGCCGTCACCCCGACTGGAAACACCATATATTTT
CDR3 protein: CASSLAVTPTGNTIYF

clone size: many
J gene: TRBJ1-1
D gene: -
V gene: TRBV6-4
CDR3 DNA: TGTGCCAGCAGTGAAGGGGACTCTTCGTACACTGAAGCTTTCTTT
CDR3 protein: CASSEGDSSYTEAFF

clone size: -
J gene: TRBJ1-5
D gene: -
V gene: TRBV19
CDR3 DNA: TGTGCCAGTACTTCGCGGACGGGCAATCAGCCCCAGCATTTT
CDR3 protein: CASTSRTGNQPQHF

clone size: -
J gene: TRBJ2-1
D gene: -
V gene: TRBV2
CDR3 DNA: TGTGCCAGCAGTGAAGGGGACCGCCGTGAGGAGCAGTTCTTC
CDR3 protein: CASSEGDRREEQFF

clone size: -
J gene: TRBJ2-7
D gene: -
V gene: TRBV7-8
CDR3 DNA: TGTGCCAGCAGCTTTAACGGCGGTAGCTCCTACGAGCAGTACTTC
CDR3 protein: CASSFNGGSSYEQYF

clone size: -
J gene: TRBJ1-5
D gene: -
V gene: TRBV4-1
CDR3 DNA: TGCGCCAGCAGCCAAGAATGGGCCCTAGGGGAGCCCCAGCATTTT
CDR3 protein: CASSQEWALGEPQHF

clone size: -
J gene: TRBJ2-3
D gene: -
V gene: TRBV7-3
CDR3 DNA: TGTGCCAGCAGCTTAATCTCGGCAGGCACAGATACGCAGTATTTT
CDR3 protein: CASSLISAGTDTQYF

clone size: -
J gene: TRBJ2-7
D gene: TRBD2
V gene: TRBV28
CDR3 DNA: TGTGCCAGCAGTTTTTCTAGCGGGAGGGAATACGAGCAGTACTTC
CDR3 protein: CASSFSSGREYEQYF

clone size: -
J gene: TRBJ2-6
D gene: -
V gene: TRBV28
CDR3 DNA: TGTGCCAGCAGTACCCCTCCTGGGGCCAACGTCCTGACTTTC
CDR3 protein: CASSTPPGANVLTF

clone size: -
J gene: TRBJ1-1
D gene: -
V gene: TRBV28
CDR3 DNA: TGTGCCAGCAGTTTTCGGCTGGGGGGGCTTTGGACTGAAGCTTTCTTT
CDR3 protein: CASSFRLGGLWTEAFF

clone size: -
J gene: TRBJ2-7
D gene: -
V gene: TRBV6-6
CDR3 DNA: TGTGCCAGCAGCCACCTAGGGACCCACGAGCAGTACTTC
CDR3 protein: CASSHLGTHEQYF

clone size: -
J gene: TRBJ1-4
D gene: -
V gene: TRBV7-6
CDR3 DNA: TGTGCCAGCAGCTTAGGTATGCGGGAGTTGGAACTGTTTTTT
CDR3 protein: CASSLGMRELELFF

clone size: -
J gene: TRBJ2-3
D gene: -
V gene: TRBV28
CDR3 DNA: TGTGCCAGCAGTTTCTCCACACAGGAGCGATATTCCACAGATACGCAGTATTTT
CDR3 protein: CASSFSTQERYSTDTQYF

clone size: -
J gene: TRBJ1-2
D gene: TRBD1
V gene: TRBV9
CDR3 DNA: TGTGCCAGCAGCGCGCGGGGACAGGGAAACTATGGCTACACCTTC
CDR3 protein: CASSARGQGNYGYTF

clone size: once
J gene: TRBJ1-1
D gene: -
V gene: TRBV6-5
CDR3 DNA: TGTGCCAGCAGTGAGCTCCTCCCGAACACTGAAGCTTTCTTT
CDR3 protein: CASSELLPNTEAFF

clone size: -
J gene: TRBJ2-3
D gene: TRBD1
V gene: TRBV7-3
CDR3 DNA: TGTGCCAGCAGCCCCCGGGACAGAAAAGACACAGATACGCAGTATTTT
CDR3 protein: CASSPRDRKDTDTQYF

clone size: -
J gene: TRBJ2-3
D gene: -
V gene: TRBV27
CDR3 DNA: TGTGCCAGCAGTTTATGGGTTCGAGATACGCAGTATTTT
CDR3 protein: CASSLWVRDTQYF

clone size: -
J gene: TRBJ2-5
D gene: -
V gene: TRBV27
CDR3 DNA: TGTGCCAGCAGTTTATATCCCTCTCCCTGGGAGACCCAGTACTTC
CDR3 protein: CASSLYPSPWETQYF

clone size: -
J gene: TRBJ2-7
D gene: -
V gene: TRBV4-2
CDR3 DNA: TGTGCCAGCAGCCAAGATCTGCGGACTACCTCCAGCGAGCAGTACTTC
CDR3 protein: CASSQDLRTTSSEQYF

clone size: -
J gene: TRBJ1-2
D gene: -
V gene: TRBV9
CDR3 DNA: TGTGCCAGCAGCGTAGGGCAGGTCGGTAACTATGGCTACACCTTC
CDR3 protein: CASSVGQVGNYGYTF

clone size: few
J gene: TRBJ1-2
D gene: -
V gene: TRBV7-9
CDR3 DNA: TGTGCCAGCAGCTCCGCACCTGCGGTTGATACCCTCTATGGCTACACCTTC
CDR3 protein: CASSSAPAVDTLYGYTF

clone size: -
J gene: TRBJ1-2
D gene: -
V gene: TRBV19
CDR3 DNA: TGTGCCAGTAGAAAAGGAAGGACAGCCCCTGGCTACACCTTC
CDR3 protein: CASRKGRTAPGYTF

clone size: -
J gene: TRBJ2-7
D gene: -
V gene: TRBV5-6
CDR3 DNA: TGTGCCAGCAGCCCCGGTCCCGCCCTACCCTACGAGCAGTACTTC
CDR3 protein: CASSPGPALPYEQYF

clone size: -
J gene: TRBJ2-7
D gene: -
V gene: TRBV6-5
CDR3 DNA: TGTGCCAGCAGTTACACACATACCAACTACGAGCAGTACTTC
CDR3 protein: CASSYTHTNYEQYF

clone size: -
J gene: TRBJ2-2
D gene: TRBD1
V gene: TRBV6-1
CDR3 DNA: TGTGCCAGCAGGTGGACAGGTTCCGGGGAGCTGTTTTTT
CDR3 protein: CASRWTGSGELFF

clone size: -
J gene: TRBJ1-2
D gene: -
V gene: TRBV27
CDR3 DNA: TGTGCCAGCAGTTTCAGCCGAGATTATGGCTACACCTTC
CDR3 protein: CASSFSRDYGYTF

clone size: -
J gene: TRBJ1-2
D gene: -
V gene: TRBV4-1
CDR3 DNA: TGCGCCAGCAGCCCGCATTCCGGACAGCTATCTAACTATGGCTACACCTTC
CDR3 protein: CASSPHSGQLSNYGYTF

clone size: once
J gene: TRBJ2-7
D gene: TRBD2
V gene: TRBV9
CDR3 DNA: TGTGCCAGCAGTAGCGGGACTAGCGGGAGCTACGAGCAGTACTTC
CDR3 protein: CASSSGTSGSYEQYF

clone size: once
J gene: TRBJ2-5
D gene: TRBD2
V gene: TRBV6-1
CDR3 DNA: TGTGCCAGCAGGGAACTAGCGGGAGAGACCCAGTACTTC
CDR3 protein: CASRELAGETQYF

clone size: -
J gene: TRBJ2-7
D gene: -
V gene: TRBV5-1
CDR3 DNA: TGCGCCAGCAGCTTGACCGGGGTCTACGAGCAGTACTTC
CDR3 protein: CASSLTGVYEQYF

clone size: once
J gene: TRBJ2-7
D gene: -
V gene: TRBV14
CDR3 DNA: TGTGCCAGCAGCCTAAAGGGCCCAGAAAGCTCCTACGAGCAGTACTTC
CDR3 protein: CASSLKGPESSYEQYF

clone size: -
J gene: TRBJ1-3
D gene: -
V gene: TRBV4-3
CDR3 DNA: TGCGCCAGCAGCCAAGATATTGTGACCGGGGGACCCAGGAACACCATATATTTT
CDR3 protein: CASSQDIVTGGPRNTIYF

clone size: -
J gene: TRBJ2-4
D gene: TRBD2
V gene: TRBV19
CDR3 DNA: TGTGCCAGTAGACAGACTAGCGGGGGGCTAGCCAAAAACATTCAGTACTTC
CDR3 protein: CASRQTSGGLAKNIQYF

clone size: few
J gene: TRBJ2-5
D gene: -
V gene: TRBV5-1
CDR3 DNA: TGCGCCAGCAGCTCCCAAGAGACCCAGTACTTC
CDR3 protein: CASSSQETQYF

clone size: -
J gene: TRBJ2-1
D gene: -
V gene: TRBV7-9
CDR3 DNA: TGTGCCAGCAGTTCTCCCTCTAGCGAGAACAGCTACAATGAGCAGTTCTTC
CDR3 protein: CASSSPSSENSYNEQFF

clone size: -
J gene: TRBJ1-1
D gene: -
V gene: TRBV11-2
CDR3 DNA: TGTGCCAGCAGCCTCCTGTTTTCCGGGAACACTGAAGCTTTCTTT
CDR3 protein: CASSLLFSGNTEAFF